The 32 T cell receptor beta chains below come from one sample, sequenced in a study of T cell responses to AZD1222 COVID-19 vaccine. Sequenced by immunoSEQ multiplex PCR; TCRdb stores in-frame clones only, minus some. The sample contains about 5,000 clones, about 91% of which appear only once. The material was peripheral blood, obtained 28 days after the second AZD1222 dose. The receptors come from an adult who received the AZD1222 COVID-19 vaccine.

The chain employs TRBV5-1 and TRBJ2-2; D perhaps matches TRBD2 (6 bases). CDR3 length: 14 residues. CDR1 and CDR2 (germline): SGHRS, YFSETQ. V lost 6 bases and J 2 bases, leaving 11 bases between the germline ends. The CDR3 loop is CASKGTFNTGELFF. CDR3 DNA sequence: TGCGCCAGCAAGGGGACTTTCAACACCGGGGAGCTGTTTTTT.

V gene TRBV19 combines with J gene TRBJ1-2; the match to TRBD1 covers 11 bases. This CDR3 spans 15 amino acids. The V segment lost 5 bases and the J segment 7 bases; nucleotides outside the gene matches: 9. Germline values: CDR1 LNHDA, CDR2 SQIVND (reference sequence). The CDR3 sequence is CASSSRTGGQAGYTF. CDR3 DNA: TGTGCCAGTAGTTCTCGGACAGGGGGCCAGGCTGGCTACACCTTC.

The CDR3, as DNA: TGTGCCATCAGGCCTAGCGGGCCCACCTACAATGAGCAGTTCTTC. As protein: CAIRPSGPTYNEQFF. The chain is built from TRBV10-3 and TRBJ2-1, with TRBD2 matching 8 bases. This CDR3 spans 15 amino acids. V lost 6 bases to trimming and J lost 2 bases; unmatched junction nucleotides: 6. From germline, CDR1 is ENHRY and CDR2 SYGVKD.

A single count supports this clone. The V call is TRBV4-3, the J call TRBJ2-2; D is unclear. V was trimmed by 2 bases and J by 1 base, leaving 8 bases between them. Per the germline V gene, CDR1 is LGHNA and CDR2 is YSLEER. The CDR3 has 15 amino acids. The CDR3 sequence: CASSQLRENTGELFF. In nucleotides, the CDR3 is TGCGCCAGCAGCCAATTAAGGGAGAACACCGGGGAGCTGTTTTTT.

V gene TRBV6-4 combines with J gene TRBJ2-3; D gene unclear. The V end lost 6 bases, the J end lost 2 bases, and 9 bases lay between the germline ends. This CDR3 spans 13 amino acids. Germline-derived CDR1 and CDR2 are MRHNA and SNTAGT. The CDR3 loop is CASSRGPTDTQYF. DNA for the CDR3: TGTGCCAGCAGCCGCGGTCCCACAGATACGCAGTATTTT.

CDR3 loop: CASSLSTGELFF. The CDR3 DNA follows: TGTGCCAGCAGTTTATCCACCGGGGAGCTGTTTTTT. This sequence joins TRBV28 and TRBJ2-2; D is unresolved. The CDR3 is made up of 12 amino acids. V was shortened by 1 base and J by 4 bases, with 1 base between the two germline ends. Per germline, CDR1 MDHEN and CDR2 SYDVKM.

This clone turned up a few times. The rearrangement links TRBV2 to TRBJ1-5; D is unclear. V lost 2 bases, J lost 2 bases, and 10 bases lay in between. Germline-derived CDR1 and CDR2 are SNHLY and FYNNEI. CDR3 length: 15 amino acids. The CDR3 spells CASSERAVGNQPQHF. The DNA for the CDR3 is TGTGCCAGCAGTGAAAGGGCAGTCGGCAATCAGCCCCAGCATTTT.

V and J are TRBV12-3 or TRBV12-4 and TRBJ1-2; possible D gene TRBD1, 6 bases. V dropped 7 bases and J dropped 7 bases, with 16 bases sitting between them. This CDR3 is built from 13 residues. The CDR3 loop is CASNTGFGSGYTF. CDR3 nucleotides: TGTGCCAGCAACACAGGGTTCGGGTCTGGCTACACCTTC.

This chain connects TRBV7-2 to TRBJ2-1, with D perhaps TRBD2 (5 bases). Trimming removed 8 bases from V and 0 bases from J, with 14 bases in between. Germline CDR1 and CDR2: SGHTA and FQGNSA. The CDR3 contains 15 residues. Here the CDR3 DNA reads TGTGCCAGCGTACCTGACGGGATCTCCTACAATGAGCAGTTCTTC. Translation gives CASVPDGISYNEQFF.

The chain links TRBV6-2 or TRBV6-3 to TRBJ2-7; unclear D gene. The V gene's germline CDR1 is MNHEY and CDR2 SVGEGT. Deletions cut 1 base from V and 5 bases from J, with 3 bases between. This CDR3 has 11 amino acids. CDR3: CASSYFHEQYF. In DNA form, the CDR3 reads TGTGCCAGCAGTTACTTCCACGAGCAGTACTTC.

The rearrangement joins TRBV5-6 to TRBJ1-2, with D unresolved. V lost 0 bases, J lost 8 bases, and 11 bases lay in between. Germline-derived CDR1 and CDR2 are SGHDT and YYEEEE. This CDR3 region has 13 residues. CDR3 protein: CASSLDTDPGYTF. In DNA, the CDR3 is TGTGCCAGCAGCTTGGACACGGATCCAGGCTACACCTTC.

The V call is TRBV7-9, the J call TRBJ1-3; 8 nucleotides line up with TRBD1. V shed 4 bases, J shed 3 bases, and the junction held 5 bases outside the gene matches. The CDR3 has 15 residues. The germline V gene has CDR1 SEHNR and CDR2 FQNEAQ (reference sequence). The CDR3 sequence: CASSSGRGHGNTIYF. Written as DNA, the CDR3 is TGTGCCAGCAGCTCGGGCAGGGGGCATGGAAACACCATATATTTT. The full variable domain, with the rest looked up from reference TRBV7-9 and TRBJ1-3, is DTGVSQNPRHKITKRGQNVTFRCDPISEHNRLYWYRQTLGQGPEFLTYFQNEAQLEKSRLLSDRFSAERPKGSFSTLEIQRTEQGDSAMYLCASSSGRGHGNTIYFGEGSWLTVV.

The rearrangement joins TRBV2 to TRBJ2-7; 7 bases map to TRBD2. This CDR3 has 15 residues. Germline loops: CDR1 SNHLY, CDR2 FYNNEI. V dropped 3 bases and J dropped 3; count of bases not matched to a gene: 8. The CDR3 coding sequence is TGTGCCAGCAGTGATATGTCTGCGGGGGTCTACGAGCAGTACTTC. Its translation: CASSDMSAGVYEQYF.

The chain links TRBV11-2 to TRBJ2-3; 12 positions match TRBD2. From germline, CDR1 is SGHAT and CDR2 FQNNGV. Trimming at V came to 2 bases and at J to 8 bases, leaving 5 bases not matched to a gene. This CDR3 contains 15 residues. CDR3 coding DNA: TGTGCCAGCAGCTTAAGGACTAGCGGGGTCCGTACGCAGTATTTT. Translating gives CASSLRTSGVRTQYF.

V is TRBV5-1 and J is TRBJ1-3; D uncertain. The CDR3 is 15 residues long. The ends were cut back, 3 bases at V and 3 bases at J, with 13 bases in the middle. Germline CDR1 reads SGHRS; CDR2 reads YFSETQ. The CDR3 DNA reads TGCGCCAGCAGCTCGCGCAGAGGTAGTGGAAACACCATATATTTT. This sequence encodes CASSSRRGSGNTIYF.

The chain is built from TRBV19 and TRBJ1-5; D possibly corresponds to TRBD1 (5 bases). V lost 4 bases and J 2 bases, leaving 9 bases between the germline ends. The CDR3 totals 14 residues. CDR1 is LNHDA and CDR2 is SQIVND in the germline V gene (reference sequence). The CDR3 sequence is CASSTQAGNQPQHF. The CDR3 DNA follows: TGTGCCAGTAGTACACAGGCAGGCAATCAGCCCCAGCATTTT.

The genes are TRBV5-6 and TRBJ2-3, with 8 bases identical to TRBD1. The V gene's germline CDR1 is SGHDT and CDR2 YYEEEE. The CDR3 spans 17 residues. V was clipped by 3 bases and J by 5 bases; unmatched bases: 14. The DNA for the CDR3 is TGTGCCAGCAGCTCCGGTCTTGGACAGGGAATAAGAGATACGCAGTATTTT. As protein: CASSSGLGQGIRDTQYF.

This clone was picked up one time. J is TRBJ2-5 and V is TRBV29-1; TRBD2 is a possible D gene (6 bases). The germline V and J ends were trimmed by 6 bases and 0 bases, with 11 bases remaining between them. The CDR3 contains 13 residues. Germline V lookup: CDR1 SQVTM, CDR2 ANQGSEA. This chain's CDR3 is CSVRGGDQETQYF. CDR3 coding DNA: TGCAGCGTGCGGGGTGGGGACCAAGAGACCCAGTACTTC.

This clone showed up just a few times. The V call is TRBV2, the J call TRBJ1-2; 9 bases are shared with TRBD1. The CDR3 loop spans 13 amino acids. The ends lost 6 bases at V and 4 bases at J; junction bases unmatched: 3. Germline loops: CDR1 SNHLY, CDR2 FYNNEI. CDR3 nucleotides: TGTGCCAGCAGCGGGACAGGGAGCTATGGCTACACCTTC. It specifies CASSGTGSYGYTF.

This rearrangement joins TRBV18 to TRBJ2-6; D possibly corresponds to TRBD1 (7 bases). Trimming pared 6 bases from V and 0 bases from J, leaving 15 bases between. CDR1 is KGHSH and CDR2 is LQKENI in the germline V gene. CDR3 length: 17 amino acids. DNA of the CDR3: TGTGCCAGCTCGGCGGGACAGACCCGCTCTGGGGCCAACGTCCTGACTTTC. This translates into CASSAGQTRSGANVLTF.

This clone was seen a single time. The chain couples TRBV2 to TRBJ1-1; the D is unclear. This CDR3 region has 12 residues. Germline V gene lookup returns CDR1 SNHLY and CDR2 FYNNEI. V lost 4 bases, J lost 1 base, and 4 bases lay in between. The CDR3 region is CASSGTNTEAFF. CDR3 nucleotide sequence: TGTGCCAGCAGTGGCACGAACACTGAAGCTTTCTTT.

In its sample, this clone was seen once. The V gene is TRBV3-1 (or the pseudogene TRBV3-2), the J gene TRBJ1-1, with a weak D call TRBD1 (5 bases). There are 15 residues in the CDR3. Germline assignment: CDR1 LGHDT and CDR2 YNNKEL (reference sequence). Trimming pared 0 bases from V and 3 bases from J, leaving 11 bases between. For the CDR3, the DNA is TGTGCCAGCAGCCAAGAATCAGTCAGGGACACTGAAGCTTTCTTT. Its translation is CASSQESVRDTEAFF.

In this sample, this clone turned up once. One end of the junction fails to match germline, which may point to a read error. The rearrangement joins TRBV9 to TRBJ2-7; D unresolved. Looked up from germline, CDR1 is SGDLS and CDR2 is YYNGEE. The CDR3 is 9 residues long. The CDR3 sequence: CASSVAIDF. DNA of the CDR3: TGTGCCAGCAGCGTAGCTATTGACTTC. Filled out from reference TRBV9 and TRBJ2-7, the complete variable domain reads DSGVTQTPKHLITATGQRVTLRCSPRSGDLSVYWYQQSLDQGLQFLIQYYNGEERAKGNILERFSAQQFPDLHSELNLSSLELGDSALYFCASSVAIDFGPGTRLTVT.

This rearrangement joins TRBV9 to TRBJ1-4; possible D gene TRBD1, 6 bases. The V end was cut by 4 bases, the J end by 6 bases, with 13 bases between. The CDR3 is 14 residues long. Germline V lookup: CDR1 SGDLS, CDR2 YYNGEE. CDR3 amino acids: CASSFQGSDEKLFF. For the CDR3, the DNA is TGTGCCAGCAGCTTCCAGGGGAGTGATGAAAAACTGTTTTTT.

This clone is labeled as large. Additional DNA sequences in this sample encode the identical CDR3. This chain joins TRBV12-3 or TRBV12-4 and TRBJ2-3; D gene ambiguous. The V end lost 1 base, the J end lost 1 base, and 0 bases lay between the germline ends. The CDR3 runs 12 residues. The CDR3 protein is CASSLGTDTQYF. The CDR3 nucleotides are TGTGCCAGCAGTTTAGGCACAGATACGCAGTATTTT.

CDR3 bases: TGTGCCAGCAGCCAATGGACAGGTGAAAAACTGTTTTTT. Protein: CASSQWTGEKLFF. This rearrangement joins TRBV14 to TRBJ1-4; 7 nucleotides match TRBD1. Losses at the gene ends were 2 bases for V and 7 bases for J; bases not matched to a gene: 1. Germline V lookup: CDR1 SGHDN, CDR2 FVKESK. There are 13 residues in the CDR3.

This clone is a singleton in its sample. The V call is TRBV27, the J call TRBJ1-1, with no clear D. Trimming left V 2 bases short and J 4 bases short, with 8 bases between. The CDR3 runs to 13 residues. Looked up from germline, CDR1 is MNHEY and CDR2 is SMNVEV (reference sequence). The CDR3 region is CASSLRLFTEAFF. CDR3 DNA: TGTGCCAGCAGTTTACGGTTGTTCACTGAAGCTTTCTTT.

CDR3 sequence reads: CASSQATGGLNNEQFF. For the CDR3, the DNA is TGCGCCAGCAGCCAGGCTACAGGGGGCCTAAACAATGAGCAGTTCTTC. The J gene is TRBJ2-1, the V gene TRBV4-3; 9 bases map to TRBD1. Germline V gene data show CDR1 as LGHNA and CDR2 as YSLEER. This CDR3 is 16 amino acids long. The V and J ends lost 3 bases and 5 bases, in that order; junction bases with no gene match: 8.

The V and J genes are TRBV28 and TRBJ1-2; tentative D call: TRBD1 (5 bases). The CDR3 is 17 amino acids. V dropped 5 bases and J dropped 1 base, with 20 bases sitting between them. CDR1 is MDHEN and CDR2 is SYDVKM in the germline V gene. As DNA, the CDR3 is TGTGCCAGCAGTACCCTCGGGCAGGGAAGACTTAACTATGGCTACACCTTC. Translating gives CASSTLGQGRLNYGYTF.

The chain is built from TRBV11-3 and TRBJ2-7; a weak D match, TRBD2 (6 bases). The CDR3 is 13 amino acids. Trimming cost V 7 bases and J 5 bases, with 15 bases left between them. Germline assignment: CDR1 SGHNT and CDR2 YENEEA. The CDR3 loop reads CASNGGFEDEQYF. CDR3 DNA: TGTGCCAGCAATGGGGGGTTTGAGGACGAGCAGTACTTC.

The chain recombines TRBV11-2 with TRBJ1-2; D call uncertain. Germline V CDR1 and CDR2: SGHAT, FQNNGV. This CDR3 comprises 15 residues. Trimming removed 1 base at V and 4 bases at J, with 13 bases between. CDR3 bases: TGTGCCAGCAGCTTAGCGGTGGGCGCGGCCTATGGCTACACCTTC. Its translation: CASSLAVGAAYGYTF.

The V and J genes are TRBV6-2 or TRBV6-3 and TRBJ2-7; possibly TRBD2 for D (6 bases). With 0 bases removed from V and 0 bases from J, the gap between germline ends came to 9 bases. This CDR3 has 15 residues. Looked up from germline, CDR1 is MNHEY and CDR2 is SVGEGT. The CDR3 region is CASSYSSGASYEQYF. In DNA, the CDR3 is TGTGCCAGCAGTTACTCGTCGGGAGCCTCCTACGAGCAGTACTTC.